A single sample is the source of the 20 T cell receptor beta chains below, sequenced in a study of blood T cell repertoires in COVID-19. Method: immunoSEQ multiplex PCR; TCRdb's copy keeps in-frame clones and lacks some. The sample carries about 430,000 clones, around 89% recorded once. Material: PBMCs or T cells enriched from blood (not recorded which). These receptors were collected from a woman aged 30 to 39 with acute COVID-19.

The chain is built from TRBV30 and TRBJ1-3; D ambiguous. CDR1 and CDR2 (germline): GTSNPN, SVGIG (reference sequence). CDR3 size: 15 residues. Trimming took off 1 base at V and 0 bases at J, with 10 bases between the two ends. CDR3 nucleotide sequence: TGTGCCTGGAGTGGACATACACTCTCTGGAAACACCATATATTTT. It encodes CAWSGHTLSGNTIYF. Full variable domain (outside the CDR3, taken from reference TRBV30 and TRBJ1-3): SQTIHQWPATLVQPVGSPLSLECTVEGTSNPNLYWYRQAAGRGLQLLFYSVGIGQISSEVPQNLSASRPQDRQFILSSKKLLLSDSGFYLCAWSGHTLSGNTIYFGEGSWLTVV.

V and J are TRBV18 and TRBJ2-2; TRBD1 matches 9 bases. The CDR3 totals 14 residues. Looked up from germline, CDR1 is KGHSH and CDR2 is LQKENI. V was pared by 3 bases and J by 7 bases, with 3 bases of the junction left unmatched. CDR3 DNA sequence: TGTGCCAGCTCACCGGGACAGGGTATCGGGGAGCTGTTTTTT. Translation gives CASSPGQGIGELFF.

This chain joins TRBV7-6 and TRBJ2-7; D gene ambiguous. Looked up from germline, CDR1 is SGHVS and CDR2 is FNYEAQ. The CDR3 totals 15 residues. V lost 2 bases and J 5 bases, leaving 16 bases between the germline ends. This chain's CDR3 is CASSLRSNKENEQYF. In DNA form, the CDR3 reads TGTGCCAGCAGCTTAAGGTCGAACAAGGAGAACGAGCAGTACTTC.

The chain carries TRBV4-1 and TRBJ1-5; TRBD1 matches at 7 bases. The junction had 4 bases not matched to a gene; V was cut back by 1 base and J by 1 base. The CDR3 has 16 residues. Germline lookup yields CDR1 MGHRA and CDR2 YSYEKL. CDR3: CASSQGAGGSNQPQHF. The CDR3 DNA follows: TGCGCCAGCAGCCAAGGGGCAGGGGGAAGCAATCAGCCCCAGCATTTT.

Only a few counts were recorded for this clone. The V and J genes are TRBV3-1 (or the pseudogene TRBV3-2) and TRBJ2-7; tentative D call: TRBD2 (6 bases). The length of the CDR3 is 16 residues. With 3 bases removed from V and 3 bases from J, the gap between germline ends came to 18 bases. CDR1 is LGHDT, CDR2 YNNKEL, per germline (reference sequence). CDR3 amino acids: CASSHLVTGTYYEQYF. DNA of the CDR3: TGTGCCAGCAGCCACCTAGTTACCGGGACTTACTACGAGCAGTACTTC.

As concerns this clone: The sample has other DNA sequences that encode this CDR3 too. This chain joins TRBV7-2 and TRBJ2-5; the D gene is possibly TRBD2 (7 bases). Trimming cost V 5 bases and J 4 bases, with 11 bases left between them. The germline V gene has CDR1 SGHTA and CDR2 FQGNSA. The CDR3 loop spans 13 amino acids. This CDR3 is CASSRGGSETQYF. The CDR3 nucleotides are TGTGCCAGCAGCAGGGGGGGCTCAGAGACCCAGTACTTC.

V and J are TRBV5-4 and TRBJ2-2, with 10 nucleotides matching TRBD1. CDR1 and CDR2 from the germline V gene are SGHNT and YYREEE (reference sequence). The CDR3 runs 17 residues. With 4 bases clipped from V and 6 bases from J, the junction kept 12 bases outside the gene matches. CDR3 in DNA: TGTGCCAGCAGCCCTTTCCGGGACAGGGGCCTCCCCGGGGAGCTGTTTTTT. It translates to CASSPFRDRGLPGELFF.

V usage is TRBV24-1 and J usage is TRBJ2-4; 11 positions match TRBD2. V trimming: 4 bases; J trimming: 6 bases; junction bases outside the gene matches: 7. The CDR3 has 16 amino acids. The germline CDR1 and CDR2 sequences are KGHDR and SFDVKD. CDR3 in DNA: TGTGCCACCAGTGACCCCGCGCTAGCGGGGGGAAACATTCAGTACTTC. It is translated as CATSDPALAGGNIQYF.

The rearrangement links TRBV7-9 to TRBJ2-7; perhaps TRBD2 as D (6 bases). The V end lost 1 base, the J end lost 5 bases, and 9 bases lay between the germline ends. Germline values: CDR1 SEHNR, CDR2 FQNEAQ (reference sequence). This CDR3 has 13 residues. In DNA, the CDR3 is TGTGCCAGCAGCTTAGAGGAGGGTGACGAGCAGTACTTC. Translation: CASSLEEGDEQYF.

This chain connects TRBV5-1 to TRBJ2-2, with 7 bases aligning to TRBD1. The CDR3 consists of 16 residues. Germline V lookup: CDR1 SGHRS, CDR2 YFSETQ. V shed 0 bases and J 5 bases; nucleotides not matched to a gene: 7. The DNA for the CDR3 is TGCGCCAGCAGCTTGGCCTCCGGGACAGTGACCGGGGAGCTGTTTTTT. This gives the protein CASSLASGTVTGELFF.

The DNA of the CDR3 is TGTGCCAGCAGCTTAGTTTCCGGGGGACTCACAGATACGCAGTATTTT. Its translation: CASSLVSGGLTDTQYF. The chain carries TRBV7-7 and TRBJ2-3, with D possibly matching TRBD2 (6 bases). This CDR3 contains 16 residues. Germline V gene data show CDR1 as SSHAT and CDR2 as FNYEAQ (reference sequence). The V and J ends lost 1 base and 2 bases respectively, with 13 bases between them.

J is TRBJ1-5 and V is TRBV5-8, with 7 bases fitting TRBD1. There are 17 residues in the CDR3. J lost 2 bases, V lost 4 bases, and 12 bases had no gene match. CDR1 and CDR2 from the germline V gene are SGHTS and YDEGEE. For the CDR3, the DNA is TGTGCCAGCAGCCCCGGGACAGCCCCCCGGGGCAATCAGCCCCAGCATTTT. Translation gives CASSPGTAPRGNQPQHF.

The rearrangement joins TRBV25-1 to TRBJ1-5, with TRBD1 matching 10 bases. The ends lost 10 bases at V and 5 bases at J; junction bases unmatched: 14. From germline, CDR1 is MGHDK and CDR2 SYGVNS. The CDR3 sequence is 16 residues long. The CDR3 DNA reads as TGTGCCACCGACGGAGGGAAGACAGGGGGCTATCAGCCCCAGCATTTT. Amino acid sequence: CATDGGKTGGYQPQHF.

This clone has a handful of counts. The V gene is TRBV10-3, the J gene TRBJ1-6, with D hard to call. The CDR3 sequence is 15 residues long. Trimming took 6 bases from V and 10 from J, leaving 19 bases between them. The germline V gene has CDR1 ENHRY and CDR2 SYGVKD. The DNA for the CDR3 is TGTGCCATCAGACTAACCGGCGACGCGAGCTCACCCCTCCACTTT. Amino acids: CAIRLTGDASSPLHF.

The chain joins TRBV15 to TRBJ1-4; possible D gene TRBD1, 6 bases. This CDR3 comprises 15 residues. Germline V gives CDR1 LNHNV, CDR2 YYDKDF (reference sequence). The V end was cut by 7 bases, the J end by 0 bases, with 12 bases between. CDR3 in DNA: TGTGCCACCACTGGACAGCTTGCAACTAATGAAAAACTGTTTTTT. Translated, it gives CATTGQLATNEKLFF.

The genes are TRBV29-1 and TRBJ1-3; 8 positions agree with TRBD1. The V segment lost 3 bases and the J segment 6 bases; nucleotides outside the gene matches: 1. From germline, CDR1 is SQVTM and CDR2 ANQGSEA. The length of the CDR3 is 12 residues. The DNA for the CDR3 is TGCAGCGTTGACCAGGGGGCAAACACCATATATTTT. This sequence encodes CSVDQGANTIYF. Full variable domain (outside the CDR3, taken from reference TRBV29-1 and TRBJ1-3): SAVISQKPSRDICQRGTSLTIQCQVDSQVTMMFWYRQQPGQSLTLIATANQGSEATYESGFVIDKFPISRPNLTFSTLTVSNMSPEDSSIYLCSVDQGANTIYFGEGSWLTVV.

This rearrangement joins TRBV4-1 to TRBJ1-2, with 12 bases fitting TRBD1. V gave up 3 bases and J gave up 0 bases; unmatched junction bases: 11. This CDR3 has 19 residues. Germline V lookup: CDR1 MGHRA, CDR2 YSYEKL. The CDR3 DNA reads TGCGCCAGCAGCCAGGACCGGGACAGGGGGCTGATAGCTAACTATGGCTACACCTTC. Residues: CASSQDRDRGLIANYGYTF.

With respect to this clone: This specimen includes other DNA sequences encoding the same CDR3. The J gene is TRBJ2-7, the V gene TRBV3-1 (or the pseudogene TRBV3-2), with 7 bases matching TRBD2. Germline values: CDR1 LGHDT, CDR2 YNNKEL (reference sequence). This CDR3 is built from 14 residues. The ends lost 1 base at V and 0 bases at J; junction bases unmatched: 0. CDR3 in amino acids: CASSQAGGSYEQYF. CDR3 DNA sequence: TGTGCCAGCAGCCAAGCGGGGGGCTCCTACGAGCAGTACTTC.

The gene calls are TRBV7-9 and TRBJ1-4; D uncertain. The CDR3 is 10 amino acids. Trimming left V 5 bases short and J 14 bases short, with 9 bases between. Per the germline V gene, CDR1 is SEHNR and CDR2 is FQNEAQ (reference sequence). The CDR3 DNA is TGTGCCAGCAGCGGGGAGAGGCTGTTTTTT. Translated: CASSGERLFF.

The chain employs TRBV10-3 and TRBJ1-2; D uncertain. Germline V CDR1 and CDR2: ENHRY, SYGVKD. The V gene lost 8 bases and the J gene lost 8 bases, with 21 bases spanning the gap. This CDR3 spans 14 amino acids. This CDR3 is CAIPKPSETSGYTF. CDR3 DNA: TGTGCCATCCCCAAGCCCAGCGAGACGAGCGGCTACACCTTC.